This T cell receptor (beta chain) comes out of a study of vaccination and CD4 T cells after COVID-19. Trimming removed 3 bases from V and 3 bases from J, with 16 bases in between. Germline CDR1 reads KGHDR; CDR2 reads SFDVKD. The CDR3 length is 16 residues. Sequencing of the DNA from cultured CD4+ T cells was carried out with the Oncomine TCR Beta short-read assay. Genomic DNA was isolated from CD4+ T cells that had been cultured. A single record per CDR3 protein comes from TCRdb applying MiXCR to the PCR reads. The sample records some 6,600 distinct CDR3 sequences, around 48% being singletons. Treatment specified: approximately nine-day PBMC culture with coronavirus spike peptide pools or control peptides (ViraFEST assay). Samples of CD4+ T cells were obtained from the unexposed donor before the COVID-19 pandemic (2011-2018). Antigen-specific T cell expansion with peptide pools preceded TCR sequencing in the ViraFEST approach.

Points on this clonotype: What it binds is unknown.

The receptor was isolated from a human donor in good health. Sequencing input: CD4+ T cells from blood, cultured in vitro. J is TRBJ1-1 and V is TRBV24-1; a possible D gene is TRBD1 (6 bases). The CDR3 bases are TGTGCCACCAGTGATGGGGCCGGCAGGGGACACACTGAAGCTTTCTTT. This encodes CATSDGAGRGHTEAFF.